The sequence of this T cell receptor (beta chain) was determined in a study of T cell responses to AZD1222 COVID-19 vaccine. The method was immunoSEQ multiplex PCR; TCRdb's version includes in-frame clones alone and lacks a portion of them. Of around 200,000 clones in the sample, 85% to 95% are singletons; the top ten hold around 1.5%. V was clipped by 3 bases and J by 6 bases; unmatched bases: 1. Germline V gives CDR1 LNHDA, CDR2 SQIVND (reference sequence). The CDR3 extends over 13 amino acids. The chain combines TRBV19 with TRBJ2-1; 8 bases are a match to TRBD1. This receptor was taken from an adult who received the AZD1222 COVID-19 vaccine. The material was peripheral blood, obtained 28 days after the second AZD1222 dose. The CDR3 DNA reads as TGTGCCAGTAGTATCACAGGGGGCAATGAGCAGTTCTTC. This codes for CASSITGGNEQFF.